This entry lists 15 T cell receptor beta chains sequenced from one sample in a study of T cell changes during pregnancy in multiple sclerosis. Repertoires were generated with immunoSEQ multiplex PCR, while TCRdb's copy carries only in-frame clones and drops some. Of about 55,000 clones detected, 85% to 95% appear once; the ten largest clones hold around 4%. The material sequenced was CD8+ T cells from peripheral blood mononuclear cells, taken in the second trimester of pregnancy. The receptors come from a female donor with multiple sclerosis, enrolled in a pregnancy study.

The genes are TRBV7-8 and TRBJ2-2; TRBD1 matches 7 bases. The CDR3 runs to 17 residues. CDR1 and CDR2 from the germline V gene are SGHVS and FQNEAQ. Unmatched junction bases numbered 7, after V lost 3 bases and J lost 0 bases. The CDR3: CASSFGLTGSNTGELFF. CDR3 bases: TGTGCCAGCAGCTTCGGTCTGACAGGGTCGAACACCGGGGAGCTGTTTTTT.

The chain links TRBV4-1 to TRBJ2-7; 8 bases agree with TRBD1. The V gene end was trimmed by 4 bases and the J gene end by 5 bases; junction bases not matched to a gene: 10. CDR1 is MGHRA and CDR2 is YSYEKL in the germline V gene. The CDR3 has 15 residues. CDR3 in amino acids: CASSLEGTGADEQYF. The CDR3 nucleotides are TGCGCCAGCAGCCTCGAAGGGACAGGAGCGGACGAGCAGTACTTC.

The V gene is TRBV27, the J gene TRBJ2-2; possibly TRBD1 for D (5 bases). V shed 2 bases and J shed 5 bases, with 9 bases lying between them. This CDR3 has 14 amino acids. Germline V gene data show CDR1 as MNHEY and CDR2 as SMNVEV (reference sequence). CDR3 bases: TGTGCCAGCAGTTTACACAGGCCGACCGGGGAGCTGTTTTTT. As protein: CASSLHRPTGELFF.

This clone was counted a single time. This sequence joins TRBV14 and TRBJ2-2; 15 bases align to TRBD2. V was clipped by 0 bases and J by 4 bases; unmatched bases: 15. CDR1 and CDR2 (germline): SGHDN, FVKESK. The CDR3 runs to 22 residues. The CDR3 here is CASSQDLRQWGTSGRSTGELFF. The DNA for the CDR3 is TGTGCCAGCAGCCAAGATCTAAGACAGTGGGGGACTAGCGGGAGGAGCACCGGGGAGCTGTTTTTT.

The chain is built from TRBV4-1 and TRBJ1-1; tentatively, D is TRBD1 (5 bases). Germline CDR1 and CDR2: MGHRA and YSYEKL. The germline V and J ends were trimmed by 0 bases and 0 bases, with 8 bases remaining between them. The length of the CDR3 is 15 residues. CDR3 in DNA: TGCGCCAGCAGCCAAGAAACAGGTTTGAACACTGAAGCTTTCTTT. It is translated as CASSQETGLNTEAFF.

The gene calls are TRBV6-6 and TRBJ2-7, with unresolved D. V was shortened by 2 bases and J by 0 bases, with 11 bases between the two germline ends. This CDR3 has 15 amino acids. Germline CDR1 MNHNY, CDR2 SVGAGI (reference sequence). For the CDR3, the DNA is TGTGCCAGCAGTTACGGGCAGGTTAGCTCCTACGAGCAGTACTTC. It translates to CASSYGQVSSYEQYF.

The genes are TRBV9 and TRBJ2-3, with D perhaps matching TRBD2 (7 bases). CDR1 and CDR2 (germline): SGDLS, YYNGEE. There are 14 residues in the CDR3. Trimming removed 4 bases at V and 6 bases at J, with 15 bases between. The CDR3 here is CASSPKGGRDTQYF. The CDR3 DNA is TGTGCCAGCAGCCCGAAGGGGGGGCGCGATACGCAGTATTTT.

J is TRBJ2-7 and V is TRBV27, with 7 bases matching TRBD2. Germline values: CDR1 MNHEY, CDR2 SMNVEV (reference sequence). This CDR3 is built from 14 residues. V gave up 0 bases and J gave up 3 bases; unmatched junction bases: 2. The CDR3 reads CASSLSGDYYEQYF. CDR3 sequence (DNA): TGTGCCAGCAGTTTATCGGGGGACTACTACGAGCAGTACTTC.

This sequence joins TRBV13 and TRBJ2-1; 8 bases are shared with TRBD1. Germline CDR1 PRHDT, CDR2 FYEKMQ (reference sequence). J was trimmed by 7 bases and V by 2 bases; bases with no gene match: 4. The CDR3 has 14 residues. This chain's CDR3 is CASSLRTGKNEQFF. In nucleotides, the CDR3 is TGTGCCAGCAGCTTACGGACAGGGAAGAATGAGCAGTTCTTC.

The CDR3 bases are TGCGCCAGCAGCTTGGTTCTAGCGGGAGTTGGGGAGACCCAGTACTTC. Amino acid sequence: CASSLVLAGVGETQYF. This chain uses TRBV5-1 with TRBJ2-5, with 10 bases that match TRBD2. The CDR3 extends over 16 amino acids. Unmatched junction bases numbered 7, after V lost 0 bases and J lost 5 bases. Germline loops: CDR1 SGHRS, CDR2 YFSETQ. Full variable domain (rest looked up from reference TRBV5-1 and TRBJ2-5): KAGVTQTPRYLIKTRGQQVTLSCSPISGHRSVSWYQQTPGQGLQFLFEYFSETQRNKGNFPGRFSGRQFSNSRSEMNVSTLELGDSALYLCASSLVLAGVGETQYFGPGTRLLVL.

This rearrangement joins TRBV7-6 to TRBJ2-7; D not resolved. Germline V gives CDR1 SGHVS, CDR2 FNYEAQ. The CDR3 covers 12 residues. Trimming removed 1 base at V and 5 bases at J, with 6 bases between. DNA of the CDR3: TGTGCCAGCAGCTTAGTGTCAGACGAGCAGTACTTC. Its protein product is CASSLVSDEQYF.

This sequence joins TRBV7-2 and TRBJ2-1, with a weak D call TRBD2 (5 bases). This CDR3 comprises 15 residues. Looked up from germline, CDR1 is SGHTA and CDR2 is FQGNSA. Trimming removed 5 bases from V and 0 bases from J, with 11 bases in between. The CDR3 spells CASSKTSSSYNEQFF. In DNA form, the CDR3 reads TGTGCCAGCAGCAAAACTAGTAGCTCCTACAATGAGCAGTTCTTC.

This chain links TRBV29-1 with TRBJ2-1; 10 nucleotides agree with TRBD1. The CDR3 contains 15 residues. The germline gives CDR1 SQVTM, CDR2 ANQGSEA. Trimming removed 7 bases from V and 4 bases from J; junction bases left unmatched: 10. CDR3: CSAGTGTGAYNEQFF. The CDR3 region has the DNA TGCAGCGCCGGTACCGGGACAGGGGCTTACAATGAGCAGTTCTTC.

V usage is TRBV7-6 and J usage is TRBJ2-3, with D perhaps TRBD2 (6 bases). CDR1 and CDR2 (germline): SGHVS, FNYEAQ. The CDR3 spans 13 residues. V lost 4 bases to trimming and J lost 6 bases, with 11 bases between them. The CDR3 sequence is CASSYGAGDTQYF. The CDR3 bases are TGTGCCAGCAGCTACGGGGCGGGGGATACGCAGTATTTT.

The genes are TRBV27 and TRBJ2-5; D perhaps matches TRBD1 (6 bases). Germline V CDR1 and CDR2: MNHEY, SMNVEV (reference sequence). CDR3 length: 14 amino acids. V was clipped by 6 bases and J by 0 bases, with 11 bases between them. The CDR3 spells CASRGGRYQETQYF. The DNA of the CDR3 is TGTGCCAGCAGAGGGGGTCGGTACCAAGAGACCCAGTACTTC.